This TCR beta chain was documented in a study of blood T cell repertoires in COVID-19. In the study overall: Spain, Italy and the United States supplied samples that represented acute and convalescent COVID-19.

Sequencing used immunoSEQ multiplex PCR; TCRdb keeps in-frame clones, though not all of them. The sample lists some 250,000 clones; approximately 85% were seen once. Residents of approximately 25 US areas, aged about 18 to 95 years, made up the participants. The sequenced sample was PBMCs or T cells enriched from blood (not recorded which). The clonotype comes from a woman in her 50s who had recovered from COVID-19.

CDR3 in amino acids: CASSPQGGEQYF. The DNA for the CDR3 is TGTGCCAGCAGCCCTCAGGGGGGCGAGCAGTACTTC. V usage is TRBV7-9 and J usage is TRBJ2-7; TRBD1 might be the D (7 bases). V was clipped by 5 bases and J by 6 bases, with 11 bases between them. Germline CDR1 SEHNR, CDR2 FQNEAQ (reference sequence). This CDR3 comprises 12 residues.